The 11 T cell receptor beta chains in this list originate from one sample, sequenced in a study of graft-versus-host responses after intestinal transplantation. Generated by immunoSEQ multiplex PCR, the TCRdb table keeps only in-frame clones and is missing some. The sample lists 6,500 to 10,000 clones, around 33% occurring once. The material sequenced was alloreactive CD4+ T cells from a mixed lymphocyte reaction culture, taken before intestinal transplant. As to subset: CFSE-low proliferating T cells sorted from approximately 6-day pre-transplant mixed lymphocyte reaction (GvH or HvG direction). These receptors were obtained from a human patient who received an intestinal transplant.

The chain carries TRBV6-6 and TRBJ2-5, with TRBD1 matching over 11 bases. CDR1 and CDR2 from the germline V gene are MNHNY and SVGAGI (reference sequence). This CDR3 has 15 residues. V gave up 5 bases and J gave up 4 bases; unmatched junction bases: 6. Here the CDR3 DNA reads TGTGCCAGCAGTCCCTGGGACAGGGGGAGAGAGACCCAGTACTTC. Amino acids: CASSPWDRGRETQYF.

This rearrangement joins TRBV5-1 to TRBJ2-7; unclear D gene. CDR3 length: 12 amino acids. Germline assignment: CDR1 SGHRS and CDR2 YFSETQ. V lost 2 bases to trimming and J lost 3 bases, with 6 bases between them. The CDR3 here is CASSLPGYEQYF. The DNA of the CDR3 is TGCGCCAGCAGCTTACCGGGCTACGAGCAGTACTTC.

This clone was recorded a few times. This chain uses TRBV18 with TRBJ1-2, with TRBD1 as a possible D gene (6 bases). Germline V lookup: CDR1 KGHSH, CDR2 LQKENI. This CDR3 is 13 amino acids long. Between the trimmed V and J ends, which lost 1 base and 3 bases, there was a span of 6 bases. In DNA form, the CDR3 reads TGTGCCAGCTCACCACGGACAGACTATGGCTACACCTTC. The encoded protein is CASSPRTDYGYTF.

This clone was seen only a few times. Germline is not matched at one junction end, which may reflect a read error. The chain carries TRBV28 and TRBJ1-2; D is unclear. Germline values: CDR1 MDHEN, CDR2 SYDVKM. CDR3 length: 12 amino acids. DNA of the CDR3: TGTGCCAGCACGGAGAACCACTACGGCTACACCTTC. It translates to CASTENHYGYTF.

This clone occurred a few times. The chain has TRBV11-3 and TRBJ2-1; 13 bases align to TRBD2. The CDR3 consists of 16 residues. The germline V gene encodes CDR1 SGHNT and CDR2 YENEEA. J was trimmed by 8 bases and V by 5 bases; bases with no gene match: 9. CDR3 region: CASSGGLAGRGDEQFF. CDR3 nucleotides: TGTGCCAGCAGCGGGGGACTAGCGGGACGGGGGGATGAGCAGTTCTTC.

This clone was seen a few times. V and J are TRBV10-1 and TRBJ2-7, with TRBD2 matching 8 bases. Germline loops: CDR1 WNHNN, CDR2 SYGVQD (reference sequence). J lost 1 base, V lost 8 bases, and 7 bases had no gene match. This CDR3 spans 14 amino acids. CDR3 coding DNA: TGCGCCAGCTTTTCGGGGGGGCTGTCCTACGAGCAGTACTTC. Translation gives CASFSGGLSYEQYF.

This rearrangement joins TRBV10-3 to TRBJ1-2; D is uncertain. Germline V gene sequence: CDR1 ENHRY, CDR2 SYGVKD. The CDR3 is made up of 13 amino acids. The V end lost 4 bases, the J end lost 4 bases, and 10 bases lay between the germline ends. CDR3 DNA sequence: TGTGCCATCAGTGTGCAGGCGGGCTATGGCTACACCTTC. Translation: CAISVQAGYGYTF.

This chain links TRBV11-1 with TRBJ1-2; tentatively, D is TRBD1 (6 bases). V lost 5 bases to trimming and J lost 5 bases, with 15 bases between them. Germline V gene sequence: CDR1 SGHAT, CDR2 FQDESV (reference sequence). The CDR3 runs 14 residues. CDR3 nucleotides: TGTGCCAGCAGCCCCGGGACATTTTTGTATGGCTACACCTTC. Protein: CASSPGTFLYGYTF. The variable domain in full, with the rest retrieved from reference TRBV11-1 and TRBJ1-2, is EAEVAQSPRYKITEKSQAVAFWCDPISGHATLYWYRQILGQGPELLVQFQDESVVDDSQLPKDRFSAERLKGVDSTLKIQPAELGDSAMYLCASSPGTFLYGYTFGSGTRLTVV.

The gene calls are TRBV28 and TRBJ2-5, with TRBD2 as a possible D gene (6 bases). Germline V lookup: CDR1 MDHEN, CDR2 SYDVKM. Trimming stripped 5 bases from V and 0 bases from J, with 13 bases between. The CDR3 sequence is 15 residues long. The CDR3 region is CASSTSKTYQETQYF. Here the CDR3 DNA reads TGTGCCAGCAGTACTAGCAAGACGTACCAAGAGACCCAGTACTTC. Full variable domain (outside the CDR3, taken from reference TRBV28 and TRBJ2-5): DVKVTQSSRYLVKRTGEKVFLECVQDMDHENMFWYRQDPGLGLRLIYFSYDVKMKEKGDIPEGYSVSREKKERFSLILESASTNQTSMYLCASSTSKTYQETQYFGPGTRLLVL.

In this sample, this clone is medium-sized. The chain recombines TRBV28 with TRBJ2-7, with TRBD1 identical over 11 bases. CDR1 and CDR2 (germline): MDHEN, SYDVKM. Trimming removed 6 bases from V and 2 bases from J; junction bases left unmatched: 6. The CDR3 contains 15 residues. The CDR3 DNA sequence: TGTGCCAGCAGGGAGGGGACAGGGGGGGCCTACGAGCAGTACTTC. Its protein is CASREGTGGAYEQYF.

The J gene is TRBJ2-3, the V gene TRBV6-1; no definite D call. CDR1 is MNHNS, CDR2 SASEGT, per germline. CDR3 length equals 12 residues. Trimming removed 6 bases from V and 4 bases from J, with 8 bases in between. The CDR3 sequence is CASRSHADTQYF. DNA for the CDR3: TGTGCCAGCAGAAGCCATGCAGATACGCAGTATTTT.